This T cell receptor beta chain originates from a study of T-cell reconstitution after alpha-beta-depleted transplantation in children. Overall study results and limits: T-cell counts and diversity were attributed mostly to newly produced T cells one year after transplant. It was surviving recipient T cells and thymic progenitors that gave some patients high TCRbeta diversity at day 60.

The germline CDR1 and CDR2 sequences are DFQATT and SNEGSKA (reference sequence). The CDR3 runs to 16 residues. The V and J ends lost 3 bases and 6 bases, in that order; junction bases with no gene match: 12. During its preparation, the TCRbeta library received unique molecular identifiers. TCRdb itself ran the PCR reads through MiXCR, one entry per CDR3 protein. This table holds roughly 160,000 distinct CDR3 sequences, 11% found once. This clonotype was found many times. Its antigen is unidentified. The origin of this receptor is a boy between 2 and 15 years old with acute myeloid leukemia, due to receive a stem cell transplant. The V and J genes are TRBV20-1 and TRBJ2-1; 9 nucleotides line up with TRBD2. This sample comprised PBMCs, obtained before TCRalphabeta/CD19-depleted stem cell transplant. The CDR3 DNA reads TGCAGTGCTAGTGACCTTAATAGCGGGGGCCCCAATGAGCAGTTCTTC. Translated: CSASDLNSGGPNEQFF.